These T cell receptor beta chains were read from a single sample in a study of T cell changes during pregnancy in multiple sclerosis. This table comes from immunoSEQ multiplex PCR, and its TCRdb copy is limited to in-frame clones, with some not included. The data hold 20,000 to 25,000 clones, with more than 75% observed a single time. Sequenced material: CD8+ T cells from peripheral blood mononuclear cells, taken before pregnancy. All receptors come from a female donor with multiple sclerosis, enrolled in a pregnancy study. Each CDR3 is given with its conserved first and last residue. Each record gives: J gene, V gene, clone size, D gene, CDR3 protein, CDR3 DNA. D genes are given only for firm matches. Only some rows state a clone size, as once, few, many or a class for expanded clones.

j_call: TRBJ2-2
v_call: TRBV30
clone_size: many
d_call: NA
cdr3_aa: CAWMADGELFF
cdr3_nt: TGTGCCTGGATGGCCGACGGGGAGCTGTTTTTT

j_call: TRBJ2-3
v_call: TRBV6-1
clone_size: NA
d_call: NA
cdr3_aa: CASSGDSRASTDTQYF
cdr3_nt: TGTGCCAGCAGTGGAGACTCGCGTGCTAGCACAGATACGCAGTATTTT

j_call: TRBJ1-2
v_call: TRBV11-2
clone_size: few
d_call: TRBD1
cdr3_aa: CASIGPGTGDYGYTF
cdr3_nt: TGTGCCAGCATAGGTCCCGGGACAGGGGACTATGGCTACACCTTC

j_call: TRBJ2-7
v_call: TRBV29-1
clone_size: NA
d_call: NA
cdr3_aa: CSVRGPSYEQYF
cdr3_nt: TGCAGCGTTCGAGGCCCCTCCTACGAGCAGTACTTC

j_call: TRBJ1-4
v_call: TRBV5-4
clone_size: NA
d_call: TRBD1
cdr3_aa: CASSLGTGGEKLFF
cdr3_nt: TGTGCCAGCAGCTTAGGGACAGGGGGTGAAAAACTGTTTTTT

j_call: TRBJ2-3
v_call: TRBV1
clone_size: few
d_call: NA
cdr3_aa: CTSSQVPAGGPDTQYF
cdr3_nt: TGCACCAGCAGCCAAGTTCCAGCGGGAGGCCCAGATACGCAGTATTTT

j_call: TRBJ1-4
v_call: TRBV6-4
clone_size: NA
d_call: NA
cdr3_aa: CASSVGRPRIF
cdr3_nt: TGTGCCAGCAGTGTGGGGCGACCGCGAATTTTT

j_call: TRBJ1-2
v_call: TRBV27
clone_size: once
d_call: NA
cdr3_aa: CASRAGEDLGGYTF
cdr3_nt: TGTGCCAGCAGGGCGGGGGAAGATCTGGGCGGCTACACCTTC

j_call: TRBJ2-5
v_call: TRBV4-1
clone_size: NA
d_call: TRBD1
cdr3_aa: CASSQGRGRETQYF
cdr3_nt: TGCGCCAGCAGCCAAGGCAGGGGGCGTGAGACCCAGTACTTC

j_call: TRBJ1-1
v_call: TRBV5-1
clone_size: once
d_call: TRBD1
cdr3_aa: CASSEGQVMNTEAFF
cdr3_nt: TGCGCCAGCAGCGAGGGACAGGTTATGAACACTGAAGCTTTCTTT

j_call: TRBJ2-7
v_call: TRBV28
clone_size: NA
d_call: NA
cdr3_aa: CASSLTSSAGVYEQYF
cdr3_nt: TGTGCCAGCAGTTTAACCTCGTCGGCAGGGGTCTACGAGCAGTACTTC

j_call: TRBJ2-5
v_call: TRBV29-1
clone_size: NA
d_call: TRBD1
cdr3_aa: CSVDRDRGRIQETQYF
cdr3_nt: TGCAGCGTCGACCGGGACAGGGGCCGCATTCAAGAGACCCAGTACTTC

j_call: TRBJ2-7
v_call: TRBV4-2
clone_size: NA
d_call: TRBD2
cdr3_aa: CASSPGTSGNYYEQYF
cdr3_nt: TGTGCCAGCAGCCCTGGGACTAGCGGGAACTACTACGAGCAGTACTTC

j_call: TRBJ2-7
v_call: TRBV5-5
clone_size: once
d_call: NA
cdr3_aa: CASSRQRYEQYF
cdr3_nt: TGTGCCAGCAGCCGACAGAGATACGAGCAGTACTTC

j_call: TRBJ1-5
v_call: TRBV6-1
clone_size: NA
d_call: NA
cdr3_aa: CASSEIGVGQPQHF
cdr3_nt: TGTGCCAGCAGTGAAATAGGGGTAGGGCAGCCCCAGCATTTT

j_call: TRBJ2-5
v_call: TRBV6-5
clone_size: NA
d_call: NA
cdr3_aa: CASSSTQAQYF
cdr3_nt: TGTGCCAGCAGTTCCACTCAGGCCCAGTACTTC

j_call: TRBJ2-7
v_call: TRBV13
clone_size: NA
d_call: TRBD1
cdr3_aa: CASSCVRDSSYEQYF
cdr3_nt: TGTGCCAGCAGCTGCGTGAGGGACAGCTCCTACGAGCAGTACTTC

j_call: TRBJ1-2
v_call: TRBV29-1
clone_size: NA
d_call: NA
cdr3_aa: CSVEDGIYGYTF
cdr3_nt: TGCAGCGTTGAAGACGGGATCTATGGCTACACCTTC